Shown below are 27 T cell receptor beta chains from a single sample sequenced in a study of blood T cells in healthy people across ages (dated by TCRdb to about 2015). Libraries were prepared through 5' RACE. Sequencer: Illumina HiSeq 2500. A second PCR of about 6 to 11 cycles was run with a J-beta primer mix and a sample-barcoded 5' primer. The raw public reads went through TCRdb reprocessing: fastp at Q25, MiXCR clone calling, in-frame beta chains kept. A single entry per CDR3 protein holds the most common genes and DNA from its merged rows. This sample is represented by roughly 2 million distinct CDR3 sequences; about 50% of them were singletons. 2% to 2.5% of the sample belongs to the ten largest clones. Sequenced sample: blood. Source of these receptors: a woman aged 40-49 years in good health.

This chain links TRBV7-8 with TRBJ1-5, with a weak D call TRBD1 (6 bases). This CDR3 has 17 residues. The V gene lost 1 base and the J gene lost 1 base, with 14 bases spanning the gap. CDR1 and CDR2 (germline): SGHVS, FQNEAQ. For the CDR3, the DNA is TGTGCCAGCAGCTTAGTGGGGCGACAGGCAAGCAATCAGCCCCAGCATTTT. Protein: CASSLVGRQASNQPQHF.

A note on this clonotype: A much larger clonotype is one base distant, so this may be a read error. The chain links TRBV20-1 to TRBJ2-1; D perhaps matches TRBD2 (6 bases). Germline CDR1 is DFQATT and CDR2 is SNEGSKA (reference sequence). The CDR3 sequence is 14 residues long. CDR3 region: CGASLRRGYNEQFF. The CDR3 region has the DNA TGCGGTGCTAGTCTGCGGCGGGGTTACAATGAGCAGTTCTTC.

The V and J genes are TRBV7-9 and TRBJ1-6, with D tentatively TRBD1 (6 bases). V lost 1 base to trimming and J lost 9 bases, with 28 bases between them. CDR3 length: 20 residues. CDR1 SEHNR and CDR2 FQNEAQ come from the germline V gene (reference sequence). CDR3 amino acids: CASSLDLKRGSAPVGSPLHF. As DNA, the CDR3 is TGTGCCAGCAGCTTAGACCTGAAGAGGGGGTCAGCTCCAGTCGGTTCACCCCTCCACTTT.

The chain has TRBV9 and TRBJ2-1; the D call may be TRBD1 or TRBD2 (5 bases each). Looked up from germline, CDR1 is SGDLS and CDR2 is YYNGEE. Trimming took 1 base from V and 12 from J, leaving 26 bases between them. This CDR3 has 17 amino acids. The CDR3 spells CASSVSRDEVFFDGQFF. The CDR3 DNA is TGTGCCAGCAGCGTATCCAGGGACGAGGTCTTCTTCGATGGGCAGTTCTTC.

The rearrangement joins TRBV20-1 to TRBJ2-3, with 9 bases that match TRBD2. The V gene's germline CDR1 is DFQATT and CDR2 SNEGSKA (reference sequence). This CDR3 spans 13 amino acids. The CDR3, as DNA: TGCACGTTAAGCGGGGGGAGCACAGATACGCAGTATTTT. Amino acid sequence: CTLSGGSTDTQYF.

This chain links TRBV5-1 with TRBJ2-1, with 10 bases identical to TRBD1. The V gene end was trimmed by 0 bases and the J gene end by 10 bases; junction bases not matched to a gene: 13. The CDR3 totals 17 residues. Germline V gene data show CDR1 as SGHRS and CDR2 as YFSETQ. The chain's CDR3 is CASSLAGRRDRGKEQFF. CDR3 bases: TGCGCCAGCAGCTTGGCGGGCAGGAGGGACAGGGGCAAAGAGCAGTTCTTC.

The chain combines TRBV4-2 with TRBJ2-5; TRBD1 matches at 7 bases. Germline V CDR1 and CDR2: LGHNA, YNFKEQ. J gave up 5 bases and V 3 bases, and 12 bases lay outside the gene matches. The CDR3 has 16 amino acids. CDR3 sequence: CASSQGQRAGDETQYF. The CDR3, as DNA: TGTGCCAGCAGCCAGGGACAGAGGGCAGGGGACGAGACCCAGTACTTC.

The rearrangement joins TRBV27 to TRBJ2-5, with TRBD2 as a possible D gene (6 bases). CDR3 length: 15 residues. Trimming cost V 3 bases and J 2 bases, with 13 bases left between them. CDR1 is MNHEY, CDR2 SMNVEV, per germline (reference sequence). DNA for the CDR3: TGTGCCAGCAGTTTGTTAGCGGCGAAGCAAGAGACCCAGTACTTC. The encoded protein is CASSLLAAKQETQYF.

This clonotype appeared a few times. The chain combines TRBV4-2 with TRBJ2-7, with no clear D. This CDR3 has 15 amino acids. Germline V gene sequence: CDR1 LGHNA, CDR2 YNFKEQ. V was shortened by 0 bases and J by 4 bases, with 13 bases between the two germline ends. The CDR3, as DNA: TGTGCCAGCAGCCAAGACGATGGCACTTTATACGAGCAGTACTTC. Its protein is CASSQDDGTLYEQYF.

This clonotype came up a few times. The rearrangement joins TRBV7-2 to TRBJ2-5; D is ambiguous. The assigned J gene may be wrong: the sequence end matches TRBJ2-7 better. The germline gives CDR1 SGHTA, CDR2 FQGNSA. CDR3 length: 14 residues. The CDR3 DNA is TGTGCCAGCAGCACTCTCGGCCCCAGCCCCGAGCAGTACTTC. Its translation is CASSTLGPSPEQYF.

This clonotype was seen only a few times. This chain uses TRBV7-2 with TRBJ2-5; possibly TRBD2 for D (5 bases). The CDR3 has 16 residues. Germline V CDR1 and CDR2: SGHTA, FQGNSA. Trimming cost V 1 base and J 0 bases, with 12 bases left between them. CDR3 protein: CASSLVVGGYQETQYF. The CDR3 DNA reads TGTGCCAGCAGCTTAGTGGTCGGAGGCTACCAAGAGACCCAGTACTTC.

This clonotype has only a few counts. A junction boundary mismatches the germline segment, possibly from a read error. The chain recombines TRBV20-1 with TRBJ1-5; D gene ambiguous. CDR1 is DFQATT, CDR2 SNEGSKA, per germline (reference sequence). The CDR3 is made up of 13 amino acids. The CDR3 loop reads CSVRRRLGQPQHF. The CDR3 DNA follows: TGCAGTGTTAGAAGGCGGTTAGGCCAGCCCCAGCATTTT.

This clonotype was detected only a few times. The chain has TRBV9 and TRBJ2-3; D unclear. V lost 1 base and J 6 bases, leaving 9 bases between the germline ends. CDR3 length equals 13 residues. Germline V gene data show CDR1 as SGDLS and CDR2 as YYNGEE. The CDR3 coding sequence is TGTGCCAGCAGCGTAACCCTAGGGGATACGCAGTATTTT. Protein product: CASSVTLGDTQYF.

The V and J genes are TRBV3-1 and TRBJ2-5; 10 nucleotides align to TRBD1. V lost 0 bases, J lost 5 bases, and 3 bases stayed unmatched. Per the germline V gene, CDR1 is LGHDT and CDR2 is YNNKEL (reference sequence). The CDR3 is 15 amino acids. CDR3 protein: CASSQDGTGDETQYF. CDR3 nucleotide sequence: TGTGCCAGCAGCCAAGATGGGACAGGGGACGAGACCCAGTACTTC.

This chain joins TRBV27 and TRBJ1-2; 7 bases match TRBD1. The ends lost 6 bases at V and 4 bases at J; junction bases unmatched: 2. Germline assignment: CDR1 MNHEY and CDR2 SMNVEV (reference sequence). The CDR3 totals 12 residues. The CDR3 DNA reads TGTGCCAGCAGAAACAGGGGCTATGGCTACACCTTC. Translated, it gives CASRNRGYGYTF.

The rearrangement joins TRBV7-2 to TRBJ1-2; the match to TRBD1 covers 7 bases. The CDR3 is 14 residues long. V dropped 4 bases and J dropped 4; count of bases not matched to a gene: 6. CDR1 is SGHTA and CDR2 is FQGNSA in the germline V gene. The CDR3 bases are TGTGCCAGCAGCTCGACCGCAGGGGGCTATGGCTACACCTTC. The encoded protein is CASSSTAGGYGYTF. Variable domain in full (rest from reference TRBV7-2 and TRBJ1-2): GAGVSQSPSNKVTEKGKDVELRCDPISGHTALYWYRQSLGQGLEFLIYFQGNSAPDKSGLPSDRFSAERTGGSVSTLTIQRTQQEDSAVYLCASSSTAGGYGYTFGSGTRLTVV.

Comment on this clonotype: A much larger clone is a single base away; this may be a read error. The chain's CDR3 is CASSQPIIPGQGSYNEQYF. The CDR3 bases are TGTGCCAGCAGCCAACCGATAATACCGGGACAGGGTTCCTACAATGAGCAGTACTTC. This sequence joins TRBV7-9 and TRBJ2-1; 9 bases line up with TRBD1. Matching the DNA end better, TRBJ2-7 makes the J call doubtful. CDR1 is SEHNR, CDR2 FQNEAQ, per germline (reference sequence). The length of the CDR3 is 19 residues.

This clonotype occurred a few times. The V gene is TRBV12-3 or TRBV12-4, the J gene TRBJ2-5, with D possibly matching TRBD2 (5 bases). The end of the DNA fits TRBJ2-7 better, so the J call may be wrong. The CDR3 sequence is 12 residues long. The CDR3 spells CASSLNGDEQYF. In DNA form, the CDR3 reads TGTGCCAGCAGTTTAAACGGGGACGAGCAGTACTTC.

This clonotype was counted at least ten times. A read error may be the cause here, since a much bigger clone is one base away. This chain's CDR3 is CASSVVGWPASYEQYF. CDR3 nucleotide sequence: TGCGCCAGCAGCGTTGTGGGTTGGCCAGCCTCCTACGAGCAGTACTTC. The rearrangement joins TRBV5-1 to TRBJ2-7, with D unresolved. Germline lookup yields CDR1 SGHRS and CDR2 YFSETQ. V was shortened by 4 bases and J by 0 bases, with 17 bases between the two germline ends. The CDR3 extends over 16 amino acids.

The rearrangement joins TRBV5-6 to TRBJ2-1; maybe TRBD1 (5 bases). This CDR3 comprises 13 residues. The germline gives CDR1 SGHDT, CDR2 YYEEEE. V lost 4 bases to trimming and J lost 10 bases, with 15 bases between them. The DNA of the CDR3 is TGTGCCAGCAGCCTGGGGCAGGGTAGGGAGCAGTTCTTC. Translation gives CASSLGQGREQFF.

The chain is built from TRBV3-1 and TRBJ2-5, with 7 nucleotides matching TRBD1. V shed 4 bases and J 3 bases; nucleotides not matched to a gene: 8. CDR3 length: 15 residues. Germline lookup yields CDR1 LGHDT and CDR2 YNNKEL (reference sequence). CDR3 bases: TGTGCCAGCAGCCCACCGACAGGGTACAAAGAGACCCAGTACTTC. This translates into CASSPPTGYKETQYF.

The chain couples TRBV6-2 or TRBV6-3 to TRBJ2-7; D gene unclear. The DNA end is more similar to TRBJ2-5, so the J call may be wrong. CDR3 length equals 16 residues. Germline CDR1 MNHEY, CDR2 SVGEGT. CDR3 region: CASSTSLGMATETQYF. In DNA form, the CDR3 reads TGTGCCAGCAGCACCTCCTTGGGTATGGCTACGGAGACCCAGTACTTC.

This clonotype has more than one count but fewer than ten. V usage is TRBV4-2 and J usage is TRBJ2-7, with 9 positions matching TRBD1. The CDR3 covers 17 residues. Germline assignment: CDR1 LGHNA and CDR2 YNFKEQ. Trimming at V came to 1 base and at J to 0 bases, leaving 7 bases not matched to a gene. CDR3 in amino acids: CASSQVIGTGNSYEQYF. In DNA, the CDR3 is TGTGCCAGCAGCCAAGTAATCGGGACAGGGAACTCCTACGAGCAGTACTTC.

CDR3 in amino acids: CSAVLPPGTYNEQFF. As DNA, the CDR3 is TGCAGCGCCGTACTACCGCCTGGCACCTACAATGAGCAGTTCTTC. The chain links TRBV29-1 to TRBJ2-1, with D unresolved. The V end was cut by 7 bases, the J end by 2 bases, with 18 bases between. The CDR3 is 15 residues long. Germline-derived CDR1 and CDR2 are SQVTM and ANQGSEA.

This clonotype was seen only once. The chain couples TRBV21-1 to TRBJ2-3; no DNA check was done on the table's D call, TRBD1. TRBV21-1 is given as a pseudogene. This CDR3 has 17 amino acids. The CDR3 coding sequence is TGTGCCAGCATTTCACCCCACGGGACGTACTTCACAGATACGCAGTATTTT. Residues: CASISPHGTYFTDTQYF.

V gene TRBV9 combines with J gene TRBJ1-2, with D perhaps TRBD1 (5 bases). Between the trimmed V and J ends, which lost 6 bases and 4 bases, there was a span of 19 bases. The CDR3 consists of 15 residues. Germline values: CDR1 SGDLS, CDR2 YYNGEE. CDR3 region: CASTFDLSGRYGYTF. The CDR3 coding sequence is TGTGCCAGCACCTTTGACTTGTCAGGGCGCTATGGCTACACCTTC.

The gene calls are TRBV5-1 and TRBJ2-7, with D unclear. CDR3 length: 13 amino acids. The germline V gene has CDR1 SGHRS and CDR2 YFSETQ. V lost 5 bases and J lost 6, with 15 bases in between. CDR3 residues: CASSEARSLEQYF. The CDR3 DNA reads as TGCGCCAGCAGTGAGGCCAGATCCCTCGAGCAGTACTTC.